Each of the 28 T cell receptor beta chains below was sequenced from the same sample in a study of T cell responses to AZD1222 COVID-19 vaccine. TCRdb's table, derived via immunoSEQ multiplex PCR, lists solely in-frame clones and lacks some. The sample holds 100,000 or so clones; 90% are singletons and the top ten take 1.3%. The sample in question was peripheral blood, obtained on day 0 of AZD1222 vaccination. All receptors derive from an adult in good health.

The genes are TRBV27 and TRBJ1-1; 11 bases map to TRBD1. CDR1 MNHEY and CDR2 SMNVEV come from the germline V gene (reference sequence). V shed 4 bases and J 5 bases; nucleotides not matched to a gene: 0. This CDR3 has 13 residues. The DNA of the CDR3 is TGTGCCAGCAGTTGGGACAGGGGGACTGAAGCTTTCTTT. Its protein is CASSWDRGTEAFF.

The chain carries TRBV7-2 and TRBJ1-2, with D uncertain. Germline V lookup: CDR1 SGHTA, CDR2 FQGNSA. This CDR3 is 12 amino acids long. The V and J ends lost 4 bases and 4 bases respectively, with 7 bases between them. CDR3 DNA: TGTGCCAGCAGCTCCTATACCTATGGCTACACCTTC. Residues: CASSSYTYGYTF.

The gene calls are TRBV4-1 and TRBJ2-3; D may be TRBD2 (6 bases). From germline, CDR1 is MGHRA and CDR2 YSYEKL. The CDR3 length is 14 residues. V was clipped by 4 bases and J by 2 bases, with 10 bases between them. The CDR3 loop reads CASSLGGFTDTQYF. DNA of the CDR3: TGCGCCAGCAGCCTGGGGGGATTCACAGATACGCAGTATTTT.

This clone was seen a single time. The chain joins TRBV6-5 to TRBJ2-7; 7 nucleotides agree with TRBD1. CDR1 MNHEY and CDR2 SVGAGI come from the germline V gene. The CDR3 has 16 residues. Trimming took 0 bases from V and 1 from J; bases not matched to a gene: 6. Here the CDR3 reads CASSYSRTGVSYEQYF. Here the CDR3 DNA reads TGTGCCAGCAGTTACTCCCGTACAGGGGTGTCCTACGAGCAGTACTTC.

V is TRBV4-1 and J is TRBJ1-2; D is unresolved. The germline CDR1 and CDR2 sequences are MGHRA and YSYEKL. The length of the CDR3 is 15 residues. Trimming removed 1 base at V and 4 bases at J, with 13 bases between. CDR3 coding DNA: TGCGCCAGCAGCCAAGGCAGGATTGGCTCCTATGGCTACACCTTC. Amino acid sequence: CASSQGRIGSYGYTF.

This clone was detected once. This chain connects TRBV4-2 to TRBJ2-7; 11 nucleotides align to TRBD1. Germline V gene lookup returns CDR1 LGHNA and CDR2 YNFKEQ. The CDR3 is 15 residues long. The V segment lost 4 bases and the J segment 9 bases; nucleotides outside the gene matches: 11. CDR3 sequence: CASSLGGQGASSQYF. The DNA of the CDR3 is TGTGCCAGCAGCCTAGGCGGACAGGGGGCATCGTCGCAGTACTTC.

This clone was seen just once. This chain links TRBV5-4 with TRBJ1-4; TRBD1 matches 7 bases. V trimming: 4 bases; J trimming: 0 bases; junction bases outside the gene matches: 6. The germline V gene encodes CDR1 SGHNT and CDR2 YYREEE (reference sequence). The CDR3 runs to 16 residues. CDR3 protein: CASSPGTVATNEKLFF. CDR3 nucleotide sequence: TGTGCCAGCAGCCCCGGGACAGTCGCAACTAATGAAAAACTGTTTTTT.

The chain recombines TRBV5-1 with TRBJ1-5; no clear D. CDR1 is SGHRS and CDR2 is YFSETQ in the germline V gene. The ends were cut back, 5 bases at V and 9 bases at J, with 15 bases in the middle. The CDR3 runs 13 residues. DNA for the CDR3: TGCGCCAGCAGTTCTCCCAAACCCAGGCCCCAGCATTTT. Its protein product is CASSSPKPRPQHF.

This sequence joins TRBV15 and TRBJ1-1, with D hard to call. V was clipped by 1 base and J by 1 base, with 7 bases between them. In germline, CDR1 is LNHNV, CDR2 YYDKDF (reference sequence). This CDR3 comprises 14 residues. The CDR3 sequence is CATSRVAENTEAFF. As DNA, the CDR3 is TGTGCCACCAGCAGAGTGGCTGAGAACACTGAAGCTTTCTTT.

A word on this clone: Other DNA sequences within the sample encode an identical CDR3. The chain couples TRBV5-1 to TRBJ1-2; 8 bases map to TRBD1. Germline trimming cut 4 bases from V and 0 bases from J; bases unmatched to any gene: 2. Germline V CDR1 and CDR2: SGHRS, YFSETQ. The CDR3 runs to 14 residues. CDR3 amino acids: CASSRDRTNYGYTF. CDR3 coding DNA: TGCGCCAGCAGCAGGGACAGGACTAACTATGGCTACACCTTC.

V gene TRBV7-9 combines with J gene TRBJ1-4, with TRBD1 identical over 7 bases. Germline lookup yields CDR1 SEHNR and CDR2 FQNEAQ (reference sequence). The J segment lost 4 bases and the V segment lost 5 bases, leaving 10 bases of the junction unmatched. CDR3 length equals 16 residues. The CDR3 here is CASSKQGQPDNEKLFF. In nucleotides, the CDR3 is TGTGCCAGCAGCAAACAGGGACAGCCCGATAATGAAAAACTGTTTTTT.

The CDR3 DNA sequence: TGTGCCAGCAGCTTAGCCCTGGGAGACGAGCAGTACTTC. Translation gives CASSLALGDEQYF. This rearrangement joins TRBV7-9 to TRBJ2-7; TRBD2 is a possible D gene (5 bases). There are 13 residues in the CDR3. V lost 0 bases to trimming and J lost 5 bases, with 8 bases between them. CDR1 SEHNR and CDR2 FQNEAQ come from the germline V gene (reference sequence).

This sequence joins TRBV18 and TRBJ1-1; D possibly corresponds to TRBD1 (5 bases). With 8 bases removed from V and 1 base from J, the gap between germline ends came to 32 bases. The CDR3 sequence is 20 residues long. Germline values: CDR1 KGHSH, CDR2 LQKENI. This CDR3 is CASHHRVQGSPTLPNTEAFF. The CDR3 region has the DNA TGTGCCAGCCATCACCGGGTTCAGGGATCCCCTACTCTGCCGAACACTGAAGCTTTCTTT.

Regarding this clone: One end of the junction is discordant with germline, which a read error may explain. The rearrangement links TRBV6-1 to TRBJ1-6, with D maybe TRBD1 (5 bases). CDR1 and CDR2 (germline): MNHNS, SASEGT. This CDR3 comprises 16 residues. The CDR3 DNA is TGTGCCAGCAGGGAAGAGTCAGGGTATCCTATTTCACCCCTCCACTTT. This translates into CASREESGYPISPLHF.

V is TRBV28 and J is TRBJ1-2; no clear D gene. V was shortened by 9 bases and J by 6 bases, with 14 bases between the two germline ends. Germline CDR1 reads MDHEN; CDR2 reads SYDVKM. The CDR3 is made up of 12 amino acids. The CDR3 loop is CASQSWDNGYTF. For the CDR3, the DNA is TGTGCCAGTCAGTCTTGGGATAATGGCTACACCTTC.

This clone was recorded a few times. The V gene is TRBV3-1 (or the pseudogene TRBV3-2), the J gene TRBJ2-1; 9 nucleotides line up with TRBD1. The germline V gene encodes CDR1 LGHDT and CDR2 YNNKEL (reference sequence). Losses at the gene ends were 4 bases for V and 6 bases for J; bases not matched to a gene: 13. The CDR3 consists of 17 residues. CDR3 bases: TGTGCCAGCAGCCCGAATGCCGGGACAGGGACCTTCAATGAGCAGTTCTTC. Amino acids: CASSPNAGTGTFNEQFF.

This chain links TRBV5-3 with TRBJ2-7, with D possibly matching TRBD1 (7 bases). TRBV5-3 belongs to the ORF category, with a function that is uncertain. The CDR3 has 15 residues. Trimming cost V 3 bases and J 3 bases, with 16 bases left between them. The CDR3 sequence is CARSSPGGYFYEQYF. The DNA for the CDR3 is TGTGCCAGAAGCTCCCCAGGGGGGTATTTCTACGAGCAGTACTTC.

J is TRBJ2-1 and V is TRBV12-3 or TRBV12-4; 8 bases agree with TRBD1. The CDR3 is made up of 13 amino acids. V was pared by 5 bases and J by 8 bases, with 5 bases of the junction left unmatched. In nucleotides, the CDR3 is TGTGCCAGCAGTGGGGACAGGAACGATGAGCAGTTCTTC. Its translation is CASSGDRNDEQFF.

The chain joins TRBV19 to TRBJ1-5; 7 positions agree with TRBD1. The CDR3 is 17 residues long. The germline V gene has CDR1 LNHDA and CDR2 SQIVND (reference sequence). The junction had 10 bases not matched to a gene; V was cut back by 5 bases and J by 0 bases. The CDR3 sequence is CASSADRTTDSNQPQHF. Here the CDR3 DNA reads TGTGCCAGTAGTGCGGACAGGACGACGGATAGCAATCAGCCCCAGCATTTT. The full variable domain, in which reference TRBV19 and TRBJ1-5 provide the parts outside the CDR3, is DGGITQSPKYLFRKEGQNVTLSCEQNLNHDAMYWYRQDPGQGLRLIYYSQIVNDFQKGDIAEGYSVSREKKESFPLTVTSAQKNPTAFYLCASSADRTTDSNQPQHFGDGTRLSIL.

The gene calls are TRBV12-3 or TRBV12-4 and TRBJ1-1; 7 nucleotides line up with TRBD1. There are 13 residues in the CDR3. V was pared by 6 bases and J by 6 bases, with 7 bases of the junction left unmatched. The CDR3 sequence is CASRNTGVPEAFF. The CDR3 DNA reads TGTGCCAGCAGAAACACAGGGGTCCCTGAAGCTTTCTTT.

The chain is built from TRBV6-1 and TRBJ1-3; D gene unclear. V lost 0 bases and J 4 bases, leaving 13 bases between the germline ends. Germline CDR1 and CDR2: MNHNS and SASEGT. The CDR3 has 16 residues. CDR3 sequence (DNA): TGTGCCAGCAGTGAAGCTTGGAGGGCCGCGGGAAACACCATATATTTT. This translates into CASSEAWRAAGNTIYF.

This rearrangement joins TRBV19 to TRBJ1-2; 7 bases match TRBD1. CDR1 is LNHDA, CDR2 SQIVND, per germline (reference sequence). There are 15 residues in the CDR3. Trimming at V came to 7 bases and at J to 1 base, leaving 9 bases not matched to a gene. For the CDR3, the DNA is TGTGCCAGTACCCACGCGGACAGGTTTAACTATGGCTACACCTTC. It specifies CASTHADRFNYGYTF.

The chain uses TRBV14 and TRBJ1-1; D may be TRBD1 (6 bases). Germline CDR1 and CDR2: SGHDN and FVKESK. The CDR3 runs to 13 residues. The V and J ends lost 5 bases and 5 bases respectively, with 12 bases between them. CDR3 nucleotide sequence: TGTGCCAGCAGCGTAGACAGGAGGACTGAAGCTTTCTTT. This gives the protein CASSVDRRTEAFF.

CDR3 nucleotides: TGTGCCAGCGTCCCCACCCCGGGAGGGTATGAATACTTC. It translates to CASVPTPGGYEYF. The chain carries TRBV6-6 and TRBJ2-7; 8 bases fit TRBD2. Germline CDR1 MNHNY, CDR2 SVGAGI (reference sequence). The CDR3 length is 13 residues. V lost 8 bases and J lost 13; bases outside the gene matches: 16.

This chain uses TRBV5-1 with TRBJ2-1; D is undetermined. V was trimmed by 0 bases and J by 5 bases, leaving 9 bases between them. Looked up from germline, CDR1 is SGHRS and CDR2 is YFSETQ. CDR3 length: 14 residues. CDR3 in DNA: TGCGCCAGCAGCTTGGAGCCCCGGAACAATGAGCAGTTCTTC. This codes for CASSLEPRNNEQFF.

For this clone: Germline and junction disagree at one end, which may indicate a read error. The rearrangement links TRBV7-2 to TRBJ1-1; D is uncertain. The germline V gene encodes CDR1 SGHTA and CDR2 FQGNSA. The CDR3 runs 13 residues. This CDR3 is CASSLREQTSGSF. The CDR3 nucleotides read TGTGCCAGCAGCTTAAGGGAACAGACATCGGGATCGTTT.

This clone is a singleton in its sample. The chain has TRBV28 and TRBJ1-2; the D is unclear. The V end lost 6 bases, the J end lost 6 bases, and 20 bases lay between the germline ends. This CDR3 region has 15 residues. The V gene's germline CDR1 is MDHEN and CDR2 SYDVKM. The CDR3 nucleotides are TGTGCCAGCAGGCTCGTGGGAAGGACGGGGAATGGCTACACCTTC. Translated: CASRLVGRTGNGYTF.

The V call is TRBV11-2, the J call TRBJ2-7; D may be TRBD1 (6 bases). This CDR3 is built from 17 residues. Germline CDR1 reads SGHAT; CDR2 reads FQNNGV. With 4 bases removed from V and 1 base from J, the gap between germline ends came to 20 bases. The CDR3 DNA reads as TGTGCCAGCAGCTCCCTCCTCCAGGGGACGGAATCCTACGAGCAGTACTTC. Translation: CASSSLLQGTESYEQYF.